The 10 T cell receptor beta chains presented below share a single source sample, sequenced in a study of T cells in localized non-small cell lung cancer. The method was immunoSEQ multiplex PCR; TCRdb's version includes in-frame clones alone and lacks a portion of them. The table has 90,000 to 95,000 clones, approximately 90% seen once. The sequencing used PBMCs, collected before any cancer treatment. The receptors come from a woman aged 35-75 years with stage II squamous cell lung carcinoma.

This chain joins TRBV7-6 and TRBJ2-3; D ambiguous. The CDR3 length is 15 residues. Deletions cut 1 base from V and 0 bases from J, with 8 bases between. The germline gives CDR1 SGHVS, CDR2 FNYEAQ. CDR3 in amino acids: CASSLGVRSTDTQYF. CDR3 coding DNA: TGTGCCAGCAGCTTAGGGGTTAGGAGCACAGATACGCAGTATTTT.

J is TRBJ1-1 and V is TRBV10-3; TRBD1 agrees at 8 bases. CDR3 length equals 15 residues. The germline V gene encodes CDR1 ENHRY and CDR2 SYGVKD. Germline trimming cut 10 bases from V and 6 bases from J; bases unmatched to any gene: 16. CDR3 loop: CASNLDREQVAEAFF. The CDR3 DNA follows: TGTGCCAGCAACTTGGACAGGGAGCAGGTAGCTGAAGCTTTCTTT.

The V gene is TRBV7-8, the J gene TRBJ2-7, with 11 bases that match TRBD2. V shed 6 bases, J shed 2 bases, and the junction held 6 bases outside the gene matches. This CDR3 is built from 15 residues. Germline V gene data show CDR1 as SGHVS and CDR2 as FQNEAQ. CDR3 nucleotides: TGTGCCAGCAGTCATAGCGGGAGGGGGCCCTACGAGCAGTACTTC. This encodes CASSHSGRGPYEQYF.

The gene calls are TRBV28 and TRBJ2-1, with 8 nucleotides matching TRBD2. J was trimmed by 0 bases and V by 5 bases; bases with no gene match: 3. The CDR3 consists of 15 residues. Germline loops: CDR1 MDHEN, CDR2 SYDVKM. CDR3 loop: CASSSGGGSYNEQFF. The CDR3 bases are TGTGCCAGCAGTAGCGGGGGAGGCTCCTACAATGAGCAGTTCTTC. The complete variable domain, with remaining parts taken from reference TRBV28 and TRBJ2-1, reads DVKVTQSSRYLVKRTGEKVFLECVQDMDHENMFWYRQDPGLGLRLIYFSYDVKMKEKGDIPEGYSVSREKKERFSLILESASTNQTSMYLCASSSGGGSYNEQFFGPGTRLTVL.

The J gene is TRBJ1-3, the V gene TRBV28; D gene unclear. CDR3 length equals 14 residues. CDR1 is MDHEN and CDR2 is SYDVKM in the germline V gene. Trimming pared 3 bases from V and 2 bases from J, leaving 8 bases between. The CDR3 is CASSFGGPGNTIYF. The CDR3, as DNA: TGTGCCAGCAGTTTCGGTGGCCCTGGAAACACCATATATTTT.

V usage is TRBV6-1 and J usage is TRBJ1-2; D not resolved. The ends were cut back, 4 bases at V and 8 bases at J, with 8 bases in the middle. The CDR3 has 11 residues. Germline V gene lookup returns CDR1 MNHNS and CDR2 SASEGT. The CDR3 sequence is CASSVAGGYTF. CDR3 coding DNA: TGTGCCAGCAGTGTCGCGGGAGGCTACACCTTC.

The chain recombines TRBV7-9 with TRBJ2-2, with 10 bases identical to TRBD2. In germline, CDR1 is SEHNR, CDR2 FQNEAQ (reference sequence). V shed 5 bases, J shed 5 bases, and the junction held 14 bases outside the gene matches. CDR3 length: 18 residues. The CDR3 spells CASSPERLAGVRTGELFF. The DNA of the CDR3 is TGTGCCAGCAGCCCGGAACGGCTAGCGGGAGTTCGGACCGGGGAGCTGTTTTTT.

The rearrangement joins TRBV19 to TRBJ2-5; TRBD1 matches 9 bases. The CDR3 extends over 15 amino acids. CDR1 and CDR2 from the germline V gene are LNHDA and SQIVND (reference sequence). V lost 0 bases to trimming and J lost 3 bases; unmatched junction nucleotides: 2. The CDR3 DNA reads TGTGCCAGTAGTATAGATGGGACAGGGAAAGAGACCCAGTACTTC. It yields the protein CASSIDGTGKETQYF.

The chain links TRBV19 to TRBJ1-2; D gene ambiguous. This CDR3 has 14 amino acids. Between the trimmed V and J ends, which lost 4 bases and 0 bases, there was a span of 9 bases. Germline CDR1 LNHDA, CDR2 SQIVND (reference sequence). The CDR3 spells CASSNRLSNYGYTF. In nucleotides, the CDR3 is TGTGCCAGTAGTAACCGCTTGTCTAACTATGGCTACACCTTC.

CDR3 amino acids: CSTSGGLGELFF. The CDR3 bases are TGCAGCACTAGCGGGGGCCTAGGGGAGCTGTTTTTT. The gene calls are TRBV29-1 and TRBJ2-2; 11 bases map to TRBD2. Germline V gives CDR1 SQVTM, CDR2 ANQGSEA. Trimming at V came to 8 bases and at J to 8 bases, leaving 4 bases not matched to a gene. This CDR3 comprises 12 residues.